The rows below give T cell receptor beta chains drawn from one sample of a study of PD-1 blockade in classical Hodgkin lymphoma. Data came from immunoSEQ multiplex PCR; TCRdb stores just in-frame clones and leaves some out. The table has 15,000 to 20,000 clones, around 75% seen once. The sequences come from peripheral blood mononuclear cells (PBMCs), collected before the second cycle of nivolumab. The receptors come from a human donor with classical Hodgkin lymphoma. CDR3s include the opening cysteine and the closing phenylalanine or tryptophan. The order of the fields is J gene, V gene, clone size, D gene, CDR3 DNA, CDR3 protein. The D gene is left open where the match is weak. A clone size is listed for some rows: how often the clone was seen (once, few, many), or a class if it is expanded.

TRBJ2-1,TRBV30,-,-,TGTGCCTGGAGTGCGGGAGTCAATGAGCAGTTCTTC,CAWSAGVNEQFF
TRBJ2-1,TRBV6-5,-,-,TGTGCCAGCAGTTATAGTTTGGGGCGCTCCTACAATGAGCAGTTCTTC,CASSYSLGRSYNEQFF
TRBJ2-2,TRBV4-3,-,TRBD1,TGCGCCAGCAGCCAGCCGACAGGGTACCCCCGGGAGCTGTTTTTT,CASSQPTGYPRELFF
TRBJ1-2,TRBV27,-,-,TGTGCCAGCAGTGATAATAACTATGGCTACACCTTC,CASSDNNYGYTF
TRBJ2-7,TRBV27,-,-,TGTGCCAGCAGTCCCGACCGCTCCTACGAGCAGTACTTC,CASSPDRSYEQYF
TRBJ2-2,TRBV28,few,-,TGTGCCAGCAGTTTATCGGACACCGGGGAGCTGTTTTTT,CASSLSDTGELFF
TRBJ1-1,TRBV9,few,TRBD1,TGTGCCAGCAGCGTACAGGGGGCACTAGCTGAAGCTTTCTTT,CASSVQGALAEAFF
TRBJ2-5,TRBV5-6,-,TRBD1,TGTGCCAGCAGCTCTTTGGGACAGGGGGCGTTGGAGACCCAGTACTTC,CASSSLGQGALETQYF
TRBJ2-7,TRBV7-9,-,TRBD1,TGTGCCAGCAGCCCCGGGACAGGGCCCTACGAGCAGTACTTC,CASSPGTGPYEQYF
TRBJ1-6,TRBV9,-,-,TGTGCCAGCAGCGCCCAGGGGACTGGCTATAATTCACCCCTCCACTTT,CASSAQGTGYNSPLHF
TRBJ2-7,TRBV4-1,-,TRBD2,TGCGCCAGCAGCCAAGAATTTAGGCTAGCGGAGGCCTACGAGCAGTACTTC,CASSQEFRLAEAYEQYF